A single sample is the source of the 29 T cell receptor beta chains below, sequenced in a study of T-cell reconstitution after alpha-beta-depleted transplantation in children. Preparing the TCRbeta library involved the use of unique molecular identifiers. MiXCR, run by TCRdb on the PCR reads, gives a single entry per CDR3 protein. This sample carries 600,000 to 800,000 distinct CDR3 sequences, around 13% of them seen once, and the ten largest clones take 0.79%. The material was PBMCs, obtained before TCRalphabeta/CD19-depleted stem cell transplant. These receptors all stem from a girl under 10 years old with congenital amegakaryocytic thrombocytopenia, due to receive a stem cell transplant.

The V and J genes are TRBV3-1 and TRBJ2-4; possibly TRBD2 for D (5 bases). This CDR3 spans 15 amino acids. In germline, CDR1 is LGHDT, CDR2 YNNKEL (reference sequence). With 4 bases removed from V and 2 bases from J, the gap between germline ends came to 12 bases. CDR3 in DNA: TGTGCCAGCAGCCCTAACGGGGATTCCAAAAACATTCAGTACTTC. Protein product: CASSPNGDSKNIQYF.

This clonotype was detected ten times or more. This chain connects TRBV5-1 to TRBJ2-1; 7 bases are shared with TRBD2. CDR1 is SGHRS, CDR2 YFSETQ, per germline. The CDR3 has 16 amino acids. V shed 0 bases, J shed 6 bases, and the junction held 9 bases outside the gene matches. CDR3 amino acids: CASSLESSGRTNEQFF. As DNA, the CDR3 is TGCGCCAGCAGCTTGGAGTCTAGCGGAAGGACCAATGAGCAGTTCTTC.

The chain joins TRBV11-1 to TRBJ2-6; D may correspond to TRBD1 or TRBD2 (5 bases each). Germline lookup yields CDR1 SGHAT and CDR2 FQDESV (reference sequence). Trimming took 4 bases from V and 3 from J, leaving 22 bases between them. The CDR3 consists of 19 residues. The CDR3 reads CASSSRGSGYASGANVLTF. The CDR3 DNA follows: TGTGCCAGCAGCTCGAGGGGTTCGGGGTATGCTAGTGGGGCCAACGTCCTGACTTTC.

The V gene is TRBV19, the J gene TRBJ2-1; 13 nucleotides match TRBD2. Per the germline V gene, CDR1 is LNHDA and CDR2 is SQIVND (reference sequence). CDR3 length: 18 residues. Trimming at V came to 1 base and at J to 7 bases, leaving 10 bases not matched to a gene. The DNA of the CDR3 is TGTGCCAGTAGTATAGGGGGACTAGCGGGGATGAGAGTGAATGAGCAGTTCTTC. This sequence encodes CASSIGGLAGMRVNEQFF.

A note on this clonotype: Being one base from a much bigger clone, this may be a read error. CDR3 sequence (DNA): TGTGCCAGCAGTTTTTTCACTAGCGATTACATTGAGCAGTTCTTC. This gives the protein CASSFFTSDYIEQFF. The chain uses TRBV12-3 or TRBV12-4 and TRBJ2-1, with 7 bases lining up with TRBD2. CDR3 size: 15 residues.

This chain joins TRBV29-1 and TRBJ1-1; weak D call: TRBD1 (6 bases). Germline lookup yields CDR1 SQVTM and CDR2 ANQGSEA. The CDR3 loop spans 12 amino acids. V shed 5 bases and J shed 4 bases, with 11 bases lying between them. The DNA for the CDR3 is TGCAGCGTTCGGACAGAAGGCACTGAAGCTTTCTTT. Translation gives CSVRTEGTEAFF.

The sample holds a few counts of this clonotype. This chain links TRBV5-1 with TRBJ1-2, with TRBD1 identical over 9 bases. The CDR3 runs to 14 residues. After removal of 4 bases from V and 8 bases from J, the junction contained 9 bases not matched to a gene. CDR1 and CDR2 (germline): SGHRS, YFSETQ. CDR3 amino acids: CASSQPGTGYGYTF. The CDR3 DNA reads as TGCGCCAGCAGCCAACCCGGGACAGGGTACGGCTACACCTTC.

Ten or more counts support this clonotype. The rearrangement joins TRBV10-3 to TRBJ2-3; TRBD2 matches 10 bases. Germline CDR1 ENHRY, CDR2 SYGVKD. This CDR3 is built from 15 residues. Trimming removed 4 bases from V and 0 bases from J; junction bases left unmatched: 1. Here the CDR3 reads CAISVTSGSTDTQYF. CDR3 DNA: TGTGCCATCAGTGTGACTAGCGGGAGCACAGATACGCAGTATTTT.

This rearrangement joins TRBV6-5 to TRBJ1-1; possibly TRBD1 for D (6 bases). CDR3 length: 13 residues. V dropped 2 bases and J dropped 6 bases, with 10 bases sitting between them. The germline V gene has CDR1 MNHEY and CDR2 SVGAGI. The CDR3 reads CASSYTGWAEAFF. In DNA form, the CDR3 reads TGTGCCAGCAGTTACACAGGGTGGGCTGAAGCTTTCTTT.

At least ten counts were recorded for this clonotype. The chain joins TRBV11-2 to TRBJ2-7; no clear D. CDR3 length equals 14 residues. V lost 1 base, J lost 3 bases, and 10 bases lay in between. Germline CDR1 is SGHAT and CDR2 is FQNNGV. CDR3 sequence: CASSLASARYEQYF. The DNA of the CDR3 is TGTGCCAGCAGCTTAGCTTCGGCGCGCTACGAGCAGTACTTC.

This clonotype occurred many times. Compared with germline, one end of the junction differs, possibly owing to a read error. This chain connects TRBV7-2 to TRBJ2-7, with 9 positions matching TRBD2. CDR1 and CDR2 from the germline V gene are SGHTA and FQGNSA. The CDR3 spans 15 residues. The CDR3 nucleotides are TGTGCCAGCAGCCTAGCGGGACACCTTTCCTACGAGCAGTACTTC. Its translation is CASSLAGHLSYEQYF.

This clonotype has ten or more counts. CDR3 in amino acids: CASSLVTTSGSNEQFF. CDR3 nucleotide sequence: TGTGCCAGCAGCTTAGTTACGACTAGCGGGAGTAATGAGCAGTTCTTC. The chain employs TRBV5-6 and TRBJ2-1; 12 bases fit TRBD2. CDR3 length equals 16 residues. Germline trimming cut 2 bases from V and 7 bases from J; bases unmatched to any gene: 7. Germline V gene lookup returns CDR1 SGHDT and CDR2 YYEEEE.

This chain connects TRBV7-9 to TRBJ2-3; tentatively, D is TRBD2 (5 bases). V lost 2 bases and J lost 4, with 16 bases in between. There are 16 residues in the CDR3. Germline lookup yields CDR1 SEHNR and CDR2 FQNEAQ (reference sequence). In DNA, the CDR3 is TGTGCCAGCAGCTTACCGTCGTCCCAGAGGGCAGATACGCAGTATTTT. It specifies CASSLPSSQRADTQYF.

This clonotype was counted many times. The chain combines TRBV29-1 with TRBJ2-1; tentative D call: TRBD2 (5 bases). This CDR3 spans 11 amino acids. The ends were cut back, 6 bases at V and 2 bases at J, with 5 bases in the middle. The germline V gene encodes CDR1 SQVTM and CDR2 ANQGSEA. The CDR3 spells CSVAAYNEQFF. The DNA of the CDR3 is TGCAGCGTAGCGGCCTACAATGAGCAGTTCTTC.

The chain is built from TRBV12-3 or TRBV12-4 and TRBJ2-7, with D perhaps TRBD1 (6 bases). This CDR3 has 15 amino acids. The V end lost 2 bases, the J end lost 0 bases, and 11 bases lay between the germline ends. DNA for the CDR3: TGTGCCAGCAGTTTAACCACAGGGTCCTCCTACGAGCAGTACTTC. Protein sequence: CASSLTTGSSYEQYF.

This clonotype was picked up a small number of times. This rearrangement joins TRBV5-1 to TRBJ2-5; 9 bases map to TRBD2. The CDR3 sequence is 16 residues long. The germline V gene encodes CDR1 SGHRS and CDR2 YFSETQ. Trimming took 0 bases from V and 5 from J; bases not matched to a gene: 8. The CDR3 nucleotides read TGCGCCAGCAGCTTGGAAGTAGCGGGAGAGGGCGAGACCCAGTACTTC. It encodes CASSLEVAGEGETQYF.

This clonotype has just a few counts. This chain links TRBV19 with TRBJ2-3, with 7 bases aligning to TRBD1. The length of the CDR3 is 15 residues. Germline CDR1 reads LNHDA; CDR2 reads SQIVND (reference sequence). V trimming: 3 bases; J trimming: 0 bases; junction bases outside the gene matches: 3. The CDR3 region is CASSMWTGSTDTQYF. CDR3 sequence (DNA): TGTGCCAGTAGTATGTGGACAGGCAGCACAGATACGCAGTATTTT.

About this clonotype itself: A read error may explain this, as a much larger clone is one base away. This CDR3 is CASKTTYGAGDGDTF. Written as DNA, the CDR3 is TGTGCCAGCAAAACTACATATGGGGCAGGGGATGGCGACACCTTC. The genes are TRBV12-3 or TRBV12-4 and TRBJ1-2, with D possibly matching TRBD1 (6 bases). This CDR3 comprises 15 residues.

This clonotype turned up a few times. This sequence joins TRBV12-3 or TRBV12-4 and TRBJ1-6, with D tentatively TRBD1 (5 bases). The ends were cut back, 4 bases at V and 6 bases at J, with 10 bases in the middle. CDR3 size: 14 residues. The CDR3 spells CASSSRGLNSPLHF. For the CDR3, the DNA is TGTGCCAGCAGTTCGAGGGGCCTTAATTCACCCCTCCACTTT.

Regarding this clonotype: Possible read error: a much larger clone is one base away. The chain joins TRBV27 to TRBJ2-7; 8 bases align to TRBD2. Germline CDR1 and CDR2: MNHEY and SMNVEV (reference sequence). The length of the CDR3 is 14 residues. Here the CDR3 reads CASSLGTRPYEHYF. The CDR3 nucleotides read TGTGCCAGCAGTTTAGGGACTAGACCATACGAGCATTACTTC.

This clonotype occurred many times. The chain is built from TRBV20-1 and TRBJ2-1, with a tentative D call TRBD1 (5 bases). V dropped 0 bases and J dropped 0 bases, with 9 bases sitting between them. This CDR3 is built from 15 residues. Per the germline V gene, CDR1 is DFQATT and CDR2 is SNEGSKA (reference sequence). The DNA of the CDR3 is TGCAGTGCTAGAGACCCGACAGCCTCCTACAATGAGCAGTTCTTC. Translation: CSARDPTASYNEQFF.

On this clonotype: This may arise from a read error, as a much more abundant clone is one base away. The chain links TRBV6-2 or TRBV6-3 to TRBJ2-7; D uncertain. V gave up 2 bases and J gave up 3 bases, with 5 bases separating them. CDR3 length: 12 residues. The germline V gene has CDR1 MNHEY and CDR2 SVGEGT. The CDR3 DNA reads TGTGCCAGCAGTTACCAATTCTACGAGCAGTACTTC. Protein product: CASSYQFYEQYF.

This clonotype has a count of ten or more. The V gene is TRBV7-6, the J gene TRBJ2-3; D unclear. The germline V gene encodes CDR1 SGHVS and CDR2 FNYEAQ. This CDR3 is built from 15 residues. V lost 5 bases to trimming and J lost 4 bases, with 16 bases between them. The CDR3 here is CASSVTMGPADTQYF. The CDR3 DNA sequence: TGTGCCAGCAGCGTTACTATGGGTCCAGCAGATACGCAGTATTTT.

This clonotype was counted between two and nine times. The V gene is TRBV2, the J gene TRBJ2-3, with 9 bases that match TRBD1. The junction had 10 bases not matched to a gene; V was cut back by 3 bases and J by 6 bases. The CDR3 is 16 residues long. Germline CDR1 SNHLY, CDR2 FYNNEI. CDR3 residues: CASSDWPGQGMDTQYF. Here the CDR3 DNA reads TGTGCCAGCAGTGATTGGCCGGGACAGGGTATGGATACGCAGTATTTT. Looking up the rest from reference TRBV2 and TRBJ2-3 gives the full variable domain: EPEVTQTPSHQVTQMGQEVILRCVPISNHLYFYWYRQILGQKVEFLVSFYNNEISEKSEIFDDQFSVERPDGSNFTLKIRSTKLEDSAMYFCASSDWPGQGMDTQYFGPGTRLTVL.

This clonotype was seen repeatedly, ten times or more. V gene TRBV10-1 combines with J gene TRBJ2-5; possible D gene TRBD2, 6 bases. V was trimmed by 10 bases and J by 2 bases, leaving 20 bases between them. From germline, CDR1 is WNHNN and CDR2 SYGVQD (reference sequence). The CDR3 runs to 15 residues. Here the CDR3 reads CANRDLLPSQETQYF. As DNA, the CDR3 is TGCGCCAACCGGGACTTGTTGCCATCACAAGAGACCCAGTACTTC.

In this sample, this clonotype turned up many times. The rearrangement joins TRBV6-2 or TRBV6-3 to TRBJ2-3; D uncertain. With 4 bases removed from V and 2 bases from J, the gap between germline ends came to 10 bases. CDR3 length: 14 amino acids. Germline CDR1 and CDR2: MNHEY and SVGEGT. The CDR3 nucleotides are TGTGCCAGCAGTTCGGTGCGATACACAGATACGCAGTATTTT. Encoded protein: CASSSVRYTDTQYF.

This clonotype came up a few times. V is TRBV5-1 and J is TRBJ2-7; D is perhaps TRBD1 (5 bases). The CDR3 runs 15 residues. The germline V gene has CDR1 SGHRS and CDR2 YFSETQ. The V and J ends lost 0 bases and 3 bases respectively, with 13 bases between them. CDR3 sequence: CASSLASGNVYEQYF. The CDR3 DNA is TGCGCCAGCAGCTTGGCGTCAGGGAACGTCTACGAGCAGTACTTC.

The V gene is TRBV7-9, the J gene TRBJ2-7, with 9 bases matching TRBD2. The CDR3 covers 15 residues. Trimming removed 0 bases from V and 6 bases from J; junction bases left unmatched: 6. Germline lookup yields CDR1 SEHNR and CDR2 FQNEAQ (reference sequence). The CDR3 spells CASSLARGLAVEQYF. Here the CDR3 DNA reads TGTGCCAGCAGCTTAGCGCGGGGACTAGCCGTCGAGCAGTACTTC.

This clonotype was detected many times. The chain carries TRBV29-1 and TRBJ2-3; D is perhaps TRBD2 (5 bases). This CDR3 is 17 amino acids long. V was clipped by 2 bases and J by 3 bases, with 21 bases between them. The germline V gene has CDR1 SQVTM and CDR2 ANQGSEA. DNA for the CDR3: TGCAGCGTTGAAACCCAGCGGATCATTCGCGGTACAGATACGCAGTATTTT. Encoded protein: CSVETQRIIRGTDTQYF.